This T cell receptor (beta chain) comes out of a study of post-analysis software for immune sequencing data. The wider study: The cohort encompassed relapsing-remitting, secondary progressive and progressive-relapsing multiple sclerosis disease courses.

Germline CDR1 LGHNA, CDR2 YSLEER. The V and J ends lost 0 bases and 7 bases respectively, with 13 bases between them. This CDR3 has 15 amino acids. Points from the study as a whole: Same-batch samples co-clustered strongly by F measure. Roughly 5 TRBV segments occurring more often in patients than controls included TRBV5-6, TRBV5-1 and TRBV20-1.

Sequencing libraries made from TCR beta cDNA carried unique molecular identifiers. A single record per CDR3 protein comes from TCRdb applying MiXCR to the PCR reads. The sample carries approximately 730,000 distinct CDR3 sequences, around 45% recorded once. This clonotype occurred a few times. The antigen remains unidentified. This clonotype originated in a girl between 10 and 17 years old with multiple sclerosis. Sequenced input: blood. The chain links TRBV4-3 to TRBJ1-5; a possible D gene is TRBD1 (5 bases). DNA of the CDR3: TGCGCCAGCAGCCAAGATAACGGGGACGGGCAGCCCCAGCATTTT. Translated, it gives CASSQDNGDGQPQHF.